This T cell receptor beta chain appears in the sequencing data of a study of OX40 agonist ivuxolimab in advanced cancers. General notes on the study: Ivuxolimab was a fully human IgG2 agonistic monoclonal antibody targeting the costimulatory receptor OX40 (CD134). Intravenous ivuxolimab was administered to patients every 2 weeks at six dose levels: 0.01, 0.1, 0.3, 1.5, 3 and 10 mg/kg. Of the roughly 52 dose-escalation patients, hepatocellular carcinoma was present in approximately 20, melanoma in approximately 15, renal cell carcinoma in 9 and head and neck cancer in 9. In the dose-escalation cohort, about four fifths of patients were male, and the mean age was roughly 60 years with a range of about 20 to 90. Patients were allowed to have had prior anti-PD-1, anti-PD-L1 or anti-CTLA-4 therapy, and around 40% of the dose-escalation patients had previously received checkpoint inhibitors. Three dose-escalation patients achieved partial responses, one with hepatocellular carcinoma and two with cutaneous melanoma. Peripheral TCRbeta sequencing was intended to test whether TCR sequence diversity was altered and clonal T-cell expansion was caused by ivuxolimab. The paper describes the monotherapy dose-escalation part (N of about 52 patients) of the phase I trial of ivuxolimab.

Genomic DNA was extracted from sorted cells for sequencing of the TCRbeta CDR3 region. TCRbeta CDR3 regions were sequenced using the immunoSEQ Assay. The immuneACCESS repertoire file appears here via TCRdb, limited to in-frame rearrangements. These files lack a portion of the clones; in checked studies, under half of the deficit traces to unresolved V genes, and the cause of the others is not known. The sample has roughly 70,000 clones on record, less than 85% of them singletons. The top ten constitute 4% of the sample. Patients with autoimmune disease history or receiving systemic immunosuppression were excluded from the trial. In every dose cohort, peripheral blood was drawn for TCR sequencing at baseline, cycle 4 day 1, and cycle 7 day 1. The samples were taken from a phase I, first-in-human, multicenter, open-label dose-escalation trial of ivuxolimab. Adults with locally advanced or metastatic melanoma, renal cell, hepatocellular, or head and neck squamous cell carcinoma were enrolled in the trial. Before TCR sequencing, CD4+ T cells and CD8+ T cells from peripheral blood were sorted into separate populations.

What the work shows at the level of the full study, not this receptor alone: In the 0.1-3.0 mg/kg groups, partial responders were among the patients with the lowest normalized peripheral clonal expansion, particularly in CD8+ T cells. Antigen specificity was not determined for the clonally expanded peripheral T cells. At doses from 0.1 to 3.0 mg/kg, clonal expansion was seen in both CD4+ and CD8+ blood T cells between baseline and week 6. Low levels of normalized T-cell clonal expansion were also seen in some patients who did not respond. After ivuxolimab, more expanded clones were found on average in CD8+ T cells than in CD4+ T cells.

On this clone itself: Its target antigen remains unknown. The sample holds no much larger clone one base away, and base qualities are not on file.

Reading the germline V gene gives CDR1 KGHSH and CDR2 LQKENI. At the junction V is shortened by 0 bases and J by 5 bases, with 7 bases in between. Inclusive of the bounding cysteine and phenylalanine, the CDR3 is 13 residues long. Just CDR3 DNA is preserved here, 39 bases in frame from base 1. This receptor was obtained from an adult with an advanced solid tumor such as melanoma, head and neck, liver or kidney cancer. The specimen comprised CD4+ or CD8+ T cells sorted from blood, sampled in a trial of the OX40 agonist ivuxolimab. The rearranged segments are TRBV18 and TRBJ1-1; the D region possibly corresponds to TRBD1 (6 bases align). DNA sequence: TGTGCCAGCTCACCACCTGGACAGACTGAAGCTTTCTTT. This translates into CASSPPGQTEAFF.